This T cell receptor (beta chain) appears in the sequencing data of a study of response to subunit inactivated influenza vaccine (dated by TCRdb to the late 2010s). Looking at the study overall: The study used deep quantitative T cell receptor repertoire profiling to track responses to a trivalent subunit inactivated influenza vaccine. On the study overall, not on this receptor specifically: According to the authors, only a limited number of new T cells may be recruited by each seasonal influenza vaccination.

There are many counts of this clonotype. Its antigen is not yet known. Base qualities are not recorded, but no much larger clone differs from it by a single base. Here V drops 7 bases and J drops 3 bases, and the junction holds 12 bases not matched to any gene. CDR1 SQVTM and CDR2 ANQGSEA were looked up in the germline V gene. Counted from cysteine to phenylalanine, this CDR3 has 16 amino acids. Only the CDR3 portion is preserved as DNA: 48 bases, with reading frame beginning at the first base. The library was made by RT-PCR. TCRdb shows the sequencer as Illumina HiSeq 2500. The public reads were reprocessed in TCRdb via fastp at Q25 and MiXCR, keeping in-frame beta chains. Under each unique CDR3 protein, matching rows form one entry showing the most common genes and DNA. Across this sample there are some 520,000 distinct CDR3 sequences, with 16% seen only once. Over 2.5% of the sample belongs to the ten largest clones.

The rearranged chain carries TRBV29-1 and TRBJ2-5; 12 central nucleotides agree with TRBD2. This specimen consisted of CD4+ T cells sorted from PBMCs, obtained around 25 months after vaccination. The origin of this receptor is a man between 50 and 75 years old who received an inactivated influenza vaccine. Donor details come from another sample of the same person, matched by shared clones. The CDR3 region has the sequence CSARLAGEGVKETQYF. The base sequence is TGCAGCGCCCGACTAGCGGGAGAGGGGGTCAAAGAGACCCAGTACTTC.